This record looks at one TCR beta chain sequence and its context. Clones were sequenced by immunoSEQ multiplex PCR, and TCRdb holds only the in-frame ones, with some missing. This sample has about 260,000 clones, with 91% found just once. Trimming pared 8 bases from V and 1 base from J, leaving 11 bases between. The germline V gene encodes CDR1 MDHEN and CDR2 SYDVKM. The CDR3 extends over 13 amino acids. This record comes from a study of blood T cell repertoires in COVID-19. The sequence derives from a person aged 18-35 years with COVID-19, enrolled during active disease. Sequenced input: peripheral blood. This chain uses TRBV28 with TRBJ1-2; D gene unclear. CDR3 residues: CASLQNINYGYTF. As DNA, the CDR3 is TGTGCCAGCCTACAGAATATTAACTATGGCTACACCTTC.